The 14 T cell receptor beta chains presented below share a single source sample, sequenced in a study of T cell responses to AZD1222 COVID-19 vaccine. This table comes from immunoSEQ multiplex PCR, and its TCRdb copy is limited to in-frame clones, with some not included. The data show about 70,000 clones, approximately 90% seen once. The starting material was peripheral blood, obtained 28 days after the second dose of the MenACWY control vaccine. These receptors came from an adult who received the MenACWY meningococcal vaccine as a control.

The chain is built from TRBV19 and TRBJ1-5; D is ambiguous. From germline, CDR1 is LNHDA and CDR2 SQIVND (reference sequence). CDR3 length: 16 amino acids. Trimming pared 1 base from V and 0 bases from J, leaving 10 bases between. The CDR3 region has the DNA TGTGCCAGTAGTATAGTAGCAGGAATTAGCAATCAGCCCCAGCATTTT. Protein: CASSIVAGISNQPQHF.

The chain has TRBV7-2 and TRBJ2-7; D is undetermined. V was trimmed by 5 bases and J by 2 bases, leaving 16 bases between them. The CDR3 consists of 15 residues. CDR1 SGHTA and CDR2 FQGNSA come from the germline V gene. CDR3 DNA sequence: TGTGCCAGCAGCGAAATCCGGGTACACACCTACGAGCAGTACTTC. Its translation is CASSEIRVHTYEQYF. The whole variable domain, filled in from reference TRBV7-2 and TRBJ2-7, reads GAGVSQSPSNKVTEKGKDVELRCDPISGHTALYWYRQSLGQGLEFLIYFQGNSAPDKSGLPSDRFSAERTGGSVSTLTIQRTQQEDSAVYLCASSEIRVHTYEQYFGPGTRLTVT.

As for this clone: A read error may produce the germline difference seen at one junction end. The rearrangement joins TRBV7-7 to TRBJ2-5, with a tentative D call TRBD1 (5 bases). Germline lookup yields CDR1 SSHAT and CDR2 FNYEAQ (reference sequence). This CDR3 has 17 amino acids. The CDR3 DNA sequence: TGTGCTAGCAGCTTAGGACAAGGCGTCCCCTCGCAAGAGACCCAGTACTTC. This codes for CASSLGQGVPSQETQYF.

This chain joins TRBV11-2 and TRBJ2-5; perhaps TRBD2 as D (6 bases). Germline V gene lookup returns CDR1 SGHAT and CDR2 FQNNGV. The CDR3 consists of 14 residues. V was clipped by 6 bases and J by 0 bases, with 11 bases between them. The CDR3 sequence is CASRLGGNQETQYF. The CDR3 DNA is TGTGCCAGCAGGCTGGGGGGAAACCAAGAGACCCAGTACTTC. The whole variable domain, remainder taken from reference TRBV11-2 and TRBJ2-5, is EAGVAQSPRYKIIEKRQSVAFWCNPISGHATLYWYQQILGQGPKLLIQFQNNGVVDDSQLPKDRFSAERLKGVDSTLKIQPAKLEDSAVYLCASRLGGNQETQYFGPGTRLLVL.

This sequence joins TRBV28 and TRBJ2-4; D is unclear. V was trimmed by 8 bases and J by 0 bases, leaving 8 bases between them. The CDR3 is 13 residues long. From germline, CDR1 is MDHEN and CDR2 SYDVKM. In DNA, the CDR3 is TGTGCCAGCTGGGCCGCAGCCAAAAACATTCAGTACTTC. Protein: CASWAAAKNIQYF.

The gene calls are TRBV9 and TRBJ2-1, with no clear D. The CDR3 spans 15 residues. Germline CDR1 and CDR2: SGDLS and YYNGEE. V lost 0 bases and J 0 bases, leaving 7 bases between the germline ends. Written as DNA, the CDR3 is TGTGCCAGCAGCGTAGTCCCCAGCTCCTACAATGAGCAGTTCTTC. Translated: CASSVVPSSYNEQFF.

The sample holds one count of this clone. The rearrangement joins TRBV18 to TRBJ1-2, with D possibly matching TRBD1 (6 bases). The CDR3 has 14 amino acids. Trimming shortened V by 2 bases and J by 3 bases, and 10 bases separated the two germline ends. The germline V gene encodes CDR1 KGHSH and CDR2 LQKENI. The CDR3 spells CASSPGGRYYGYTF. DNA of the CDR3: TGTGCCAGCTCACCAGGGGGGCGGTACTATGGCTACACCTTC.

V usage is TRBV9 and J usage is TRBJ1-1, with D possibly being TRBD1 (5 bases). The V end lost 0 bases, the J end lost 6 bases, and 12 bases lay between the germline ends. The V gene's germline CDR1 is SGDLS and CDR2 YYNGEE. This CDR3 is built from 14 residues. As DNA, the CDR3 is TGTGCCAGCAGCGTAGTAGGCAGGGCCCCTGAAGCTTTCTTT. Amino acid sequence: CASSVVGRAPEAFF.

This rearrangement joins TRBV6-5 to TRBJ1-1, with D uncertain. The ends were cut back, 2 bases at V and 1 base at J, with 5 bases in the middle. Germline assignment: CDR1 MNHEY and CDR2 SVGAGI. This CDR3 is 13 amino acids long. This chain's CDR3 is CASSYGQNTEAFF. DNA of the CDR3: TGTGCCAGCAGTTACGGTCAGAACACTGAAGCTTTCTTT.

The chain recombines TRBV11-2 with TRBJ2-2; tentative D call: TRBD2 (6 bases). Germline values: CDR1 SGHAT, CDR2 FQNNGV. The V end was cut by 0 bases, the J end by 2 bases, with 16 bases between. This CDR3 is built from 18 residues. The CDR3 sequence: CASSLDLLEGTNTGELFF. CDR3 DNA: TGTGCCAGCAGCTTAGATCTCTTGGAGGGGACCAACACCGGGGAGCTGTTTTTT.

The chain recombines TRBV6-5 with TRBJ1-3; unclear D gene. This CDR3 comprises 15 residues. The ends were cut back, 0 bases at V and 9 bases at J, with 15 bases in the middle. From germline, CDR1 is MNHEY and CDR2 SVGAGI. The CDR3: CASSYSSGPGGTIYF. In nucleotides, the CDR3 is TGTGCCAGCAGTTACTCGAGCGGCCCGGGCGGCACCATATATTTT.

CDR3 residues: CASSPGQGGNSGANVLTF. Here the CDR3 DNA reads TGCGCCAGCAGCCCAGGACAGGGAGGGAACTCTGGGGCCAACGTCCTGACTTTC. V is TRBV5-1 and J is TRBJ2-6; weak D call: TRBD1 (8 bases). Trimming shortened V by 4 bases and J by 0 bases, and 17 bases separated the two germline ends. The CDR3 is 18 residues long. CDR1 and CDR2 from the germline V gene are SGHRS and YFSETQ.

This clone was detected once. CDR3 DNA: TGTGCCAGCACCCCTGGGATTGGAGATCGCGGGAGGGCCCGCCACGAGCAGTACTTC. Residues: CASTPGIGDRGRARHEQYF. The gene calls are TRBV27 and TRBJ2-7; 9 bases line up with TRBD2. The V gene end was trimmed by 7 bases and the J gene end by 5 bases; junction bases not matched to a gene: 24. The CDR3 length is 19 residues. In germline, CDR1 is MNHEY, CDR2 SMNVEV (reference sequence).

V gene TRBV7-6 combines with J gene TRBJ2-2; D gene ambiguous. This CDR3 has 14 residues. The germline V gene encodes CDR1 SGHVS and CDR2 FNYEAQ. Trimming left V 1 base short and J 3 bases short, with 6 bases between. DNA for the CDR3: TGTGCCAGCAGCTTAGGGCTCGACACCGGGGAGCTGTTTTTT. It encodes CASSLGLDTGELFF. Together with reference TRBV7-6 and TRBJ2-2, the CDR3 gives the full variable domain: GAGVSQSPRYKVTKRGQDVALRCDPISGHVSLYWYRQALGQGPEFLTYFNYEAQQDKSGLPNDRFSAERPEGSISTLTIQRTEQRDSAMYRCASSLGLDTGELFFGEGSRLTVL.